The 2 T cell receptor beta chains listed next were all sequenced from one sample in a study of T cell changes during pregnancy in multiple sclerosis. Measured with immunoSEQ multiplex PCR; TCRdb has only the in-frame clones, and not every one. The profile shows more than 25,000 clones, roughly 89% of them singletons. This specimen consisted of CD8+ T cells from peripheral blood mononuclear cells, obtained before pregnancy. These receptors all stem from a female donor with multiple sclerosis, enrolled in a pregnancy study.

The gene calls are TRBV6-5 and TRBJ2-1; tentatively, D is TRBD1 (6 bases). CDR3 length: 15 amino acids. Trimming removed 2 bases from V and 4 bases from J, with 12 bases in between. CDR1 and CDR2 (germline): MNHEY, SVGAGI. The CDR3 coding sequence is TGTGCCAGCAGTTACCCTGAGGACAGATACAATGAGCAGTTCTTC. Protein sequence: CASSYPEDRYNEQFF.

The chain employs TRBV28 and TRBJ1-2; 10 bases align to TRBD1. Germline values: CDR1 MDHEN, CDR2 SYDVKM. The CDR3 sequence is 15 residues long. The V gene end was trimmed by 6 bases and the J gene end by 3 bases; junction bases not matched to a gene: 7. CDR3 sequence: CASRTRDRGHYGYTF. As DNA, the CDR3 is TGTGCCAGCAGAACCCGGGACAGGGGACACTATGGCTACACCTTC.